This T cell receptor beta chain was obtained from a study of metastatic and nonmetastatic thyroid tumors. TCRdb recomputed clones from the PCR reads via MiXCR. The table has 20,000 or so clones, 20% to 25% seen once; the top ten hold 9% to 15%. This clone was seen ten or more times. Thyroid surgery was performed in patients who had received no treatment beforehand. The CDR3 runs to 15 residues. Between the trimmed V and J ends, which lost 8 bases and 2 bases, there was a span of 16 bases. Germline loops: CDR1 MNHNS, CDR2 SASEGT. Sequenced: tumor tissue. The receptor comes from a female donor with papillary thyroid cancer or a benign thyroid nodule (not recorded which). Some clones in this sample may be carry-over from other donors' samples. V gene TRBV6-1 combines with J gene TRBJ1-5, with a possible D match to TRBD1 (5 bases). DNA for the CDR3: TGTGCCAGCTCCACTACAGGTACTGGCAATCAGCCCCAGCATTTT. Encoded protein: CASSTTGTGNQPQHF.